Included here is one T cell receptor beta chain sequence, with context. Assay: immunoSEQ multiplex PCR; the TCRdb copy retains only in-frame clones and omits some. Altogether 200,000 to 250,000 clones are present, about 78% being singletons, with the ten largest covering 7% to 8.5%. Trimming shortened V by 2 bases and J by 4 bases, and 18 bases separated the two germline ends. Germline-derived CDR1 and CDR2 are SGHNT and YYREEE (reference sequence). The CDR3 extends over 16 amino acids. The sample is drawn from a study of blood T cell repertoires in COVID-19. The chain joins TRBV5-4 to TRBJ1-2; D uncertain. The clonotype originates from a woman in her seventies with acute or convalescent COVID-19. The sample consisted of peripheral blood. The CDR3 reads CASSFQRFEGRYGYTF. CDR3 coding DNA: TGTGCCAGCAGCTTTCAGCGGTTTGAAGGTCGCTATGGCTACACCTTC.